What follows are 3 T cell receptor beta chains derived from one specimen sequenced in a study of blood T cell repertoires in COVID-19. Here immunoSEQ multiplex PCR was the method, and the copy in TCRdb shows in-frame clones only, minus some. The sample has roughly 180,000 clones; around 85% are singletons. The source material was PBMCs or T cells enriched from blood (not recorded which). The source is a man aged 35 to 55 who had recovered from COVID-19.

The V and J genes are TRBV19 and TRBJ2-1; 12 nucleotides align to TRBD2. Trimming at V came to 4 bases and at J to 6 bases, leaving 7 bases not matched to a gene. CDR1 is LNHDA, CDR2 SQIVND, per germline (reference sequence). The CDR3 spans 16 residues. This chain's CDR3 is CASSTTSGGWGNEQFF. CDR3 coding DNA: TGTGCCAGTAGTACGACTAGCGGGGGATGGGGCAATGAGCAGTTCTTC.

V usage is TRBV10-3 and J usage is TRBJ1-1; the D gene is possibly TRBD1 (6 bases). The germline V gene has CDR1 ENHRY and CDR2 SYGVKD. The CDR3 extends over 16 amino acids. Trimming shortened V by 10 bases and J by 4 bases, and 25 bases separated the two germline ends. The CDR3 sequence is CATWDVYRRGTTEAFF. Here the CDR3 DNA reads TGTGCCACATGGGACGTTTACCGAAGGGGGACCACTGAAGCTTTCTTT.

The table lists this clone with a count of one. This chain uses TRBV6-5 with TRBJ1-2; D remains unclear. The CDR3 has 13 residues. V dropped 3 bases and J dropped 4 bases, with 9 bases sitting between them. Germline lookup yields CDR1 MNHEY and CDR2 SVGAGI. Here the CDR3 reads CASSYPSGYGYTF. The CDR3 DNA sequence: TGTGCCAGCAGTTATCCCTCGGGCTATGGCTACACCTTC.